This TCR beta chain comes out of a study of tissue T cells after allogeneic stem cell transplantation. Trimming took 2 bases from V and 3 from J; bases not matched to a gene: 3. Looked up from germline, CDR1 is KGHPV and CDR2 is FQNQEV (reference sequence). CDR3 size: 15 residues. The time point here: mouse harvest day 7 after allogeneic transplant. Tail vein injection delivered 10^7 T-cell-depleted bone marrow cells and 10^6 splenic CD5+ T cells. Comment on this clone: Its antigen is still unknown. These gene names are mouse names. The read stops 1 residue short of the end of the CDR3; the missing end is completed from the germline J gene. Within the sample, other DNA sequences also encode this same CDR3.

Sequencing of TCRbeta CDR3 at survey depth gave sequences and template counts. Method: immunoSEQ multiplex PCR; TCRdb's copy keeps in-frame clones and lacks some. The sample lists about 8,200 clones, 35% to 55% occurring once. The study, taken as a whole, reports: Alloreactivity or antigen specificity of tissue TCRs was not determined; some clones might be host cells. Few T cell clones were shared across patients, but motif clusters showed tissue-specific shared signatures.

Sample: gut tissue. The sequence was obtained from a female BALB/c mouse given C57BL/6 T cells with graft-versus-host disease after an allogeneic hematopoietic cell transplant. The V call is TRBV26, the J call TRBJ2-7; 11 bases align to TRBD1. CDR3 in amino acids: CASSLTGTGGYEQYF. Partial CDR3 DNA: TGTGCCAGCAGTCTGACCGGGACAGGGGGCTATGAACAGTAC.